This T cell receptor (beta chain) was sequenced for a study of blood T cells in healthy people across ages. Findings and caveats of the study: A greater number of naive CD4+ cells and higher diversity distinguished long-lived donors from aged donors.

This clonotype was counted between two and nine times. Its antigen is undetermined. Combining a sample-barcoded 5' primer with a J-beta primer mix, a second PCR ran for 7 to 11 cycles. TCRdb itself ran the 5' RACE reads through MiXCR, one entry per CDR3 protein. The table has 1.2 million to 1.5 million distinct CDR3 sequences, 35% to 45% seen once. Sample donors were healthy Caucasian individuals that came from Russia, aged roughly 6 to 95. Per sample, at least 5 micrograms of total RNA were extracted. Germline V gene lookup returns CDR1 SGHRS and CDR2 YFSETQ. V shed 0 bases and J shed 2 bases, with 12 bases lying between them. This CDR3 is built from 15 residues.

Sequencing input: blood. The V call is TRBV5-1, the J call TRBJ2-7; D is unclear. The source of this sequence is a woman under 30 in good health. The CDR3 is CASSLAGPRTYEQYF. The CDR3 nucleotides are TGCGCCAGCAGCTTGGCCGGGCCTCGTACCTACGAGCAGTACTTC.